Detailed here is one T cell receptor (beta chain). No antigen is known for it. Base qualities are not recorded, but no much larger clone differs from it by a single base. V lost 2 bases and J lost 8 bases; the stretch between them is 16 bases long. The CDR3 goes from the cysteine to the phenylalanine over 15 residues. Solely the CDR3 DNA is kept, with 45 bases framed from the first base. CDR1 and CDR2, looked up from the germline V gene, are MNHNS and SASEGT. TCRbeta CDR3 regions were amplified from genomic DNA by means of the immunoSEQ Assay, a bias-controlled multiplex PCR. The paper's data handling went like this. The number of nucleated cells in each sample was estimated by amplification of reference gene primers within the assay. To quantify the absolute abundance of each unique TCRbeta CDR3 rearrangement, sequence reads were collapsed and filtered. Productive Simpson clonality was computed per sample as the square root of Simpson's diversity index over productive rearrangements. The clones in this table, taken by TCRdb from immuneACCESS, are in-frame only. Not every clone is retained; where verified, under half of the shortfall comes from an unresolved V gene, and the cause of the rest is unknown. V and J calls and clone size are those listed in that table; D and trimming were worked out from the DNA. For this sample the table gives tens of thousands of clones, of which roughly 90% were detected only once. Roughly 9.7% of the sample is taken by the ten largest.

The data belong to a study of blood T cell repertoires in COVID-19 (dated by TCRdb to 2020 to 2022). Background for the entire study: Samples from collaborators originated in the United States, Italy and Spain and spanned both the acute and convalescent phases of COVID-19. The prospective study material was composed of cDNA or gDNA derived from T cells, B-cell-depleted T cells, or PBMCs. The dataset comprised deeply sampled blood TCRbeta repertoires from subjects exposed to, actively infected with, or recovered from COVID-19. The repertoires were released in a freely available public database meant as a resource for research on the immune response to SARS-CoV-2. Samples were obtained from the ongoing ImmuneRACE study (first 160 participants) and from over a thousand subjects provided by 6 global collaborators. A de-identified subject ID, COVID-19 status, age in years and sex were almost always included in the sample metadata. HLA class I and class II types, where available, came from metadata supplied by the sample provider rather than from assay-based typing. Points the paper makes about the study in general: How much clinical and demographic metadata was included differed by source and by participant, and the metadata was provided uncurated.

Collaborating institutions collected whole blood in K2EDTA tubes following their own protocols. Collaborator samples were shipped for TCRbeta analysis as frozen whole blood, isolated PBMCs, or DNA extracted from either sample type. Sequenced input: peripheral blood. The receptor chain draws on TRBV6-1 and TRBJ2-1, and TRBD2 may be the D gene, going by 6 matching bases. This TCR was recovered from a woman aged 80 or over with acute or convalescent COVID-19. The DNA sequence is TGTGCCAGCAGTGAACCGGGACTCGGTGGAGATGAGCAGTTCTTC. This encodes CASSEPGLGGDEQFF.